These T cell receptor beta chains were read from a single sample in a study of shared clonotypes between healthy human individuals. Some clones are missing from TCRdb's copy, which holds only in-frame ones; the method was immunoSEQ multiplex PCR. The sample has roughly 2 million clones; 85% to 95% are singletons. Sequencing input: naive CD4+ T cells sorted from blood. These receptors originate from a man younger than 30 in good health. CDR3s include the opening cysteine and the closing phenylalanine or tryptophan. Fields, in order: V gene, D gene, clone size, J gene, CDR3 protein, CDR3 DNA. D genes are given only for firm matches. Size values are once, few and many counts, or a class for expanded clones, and some rows have none.

v_call: TRBV28
d_call: NA
clone_size: NA
j_call: TRBJ2-7
cdr3_aa: CASSPVWGNEQYF
cdr3_nt: TGTGCCAGCAGCCCCGTTTGGGGAAACGAGCAGTACTTC

v_call: TRBV30
d_call: NA
clone_size: once
j_call: TRBJ1-6
cdr3_aa: CAWATEVSFSSYNSPLHF
cdr3_nt: TGTGCCTGGGCTACGGAGGTTTCCTTTAGCTCCTATAATTCACCCCTCCACTTT

v_call: TRBV28
d_call: NA
clone_size: NA
j_call: TRBJ1-1
cdr3_aa: CASSSPGHRRTEAFF
cdr3_nt: TGTGCCAGCAGTTCGCCGGGACATCGGCGGACTGAAGCTTTCTTT

v_call: TRBV2
d_call: NA
clone_size: NA
j_call: TRBJ1-2
cdr3_aa: CASSEAGNYGYTF
cdr3_nt: TGTGCCAGCAGTGAGGCGGGGAACTATGGCTACACCTTC

v_call: TRBV5-5
d_call: NA
clone_size: NA
j_call: TRBJ2-6
cdr3_aa: CASVDVRGPGANVLTF
cdr3_nt: TGTGCCAGCGTGGATGTTCGGGGGCCTGGGGCCAACGTCCTGACTTTC

v_call: TRBV7-2
d_call: NA
clone_size: NA
j_call: TRBJ1-5
cdr3_aa: CASSPRPGQPQHF
cdr3_nt: TGTGCCAGCAGCCCGCGCCCCGGTCAGCCCCAGCATTTT

v_call: TRBV28
d_call: NA
clone_size: once
j_call: TRBJ1-3
cdr3_aa: CASTSGGSYSGNTIYF
cdr3_nt: TGTGCCAGCACCTCTGGGGGGTCTTACTCTGGAAACACCATATATTTT

v_call: TRBV19
d_call: TRBD1
clone_size: NA
j_call: TRBJ1-5
cdr3_aa: CASRPRQGGNQPQHF
cdr3_nt: TGTGCCAGTAGGCCGAGACAGGGAGGCAATCAGCCCCAGCATTTT

v_call: TRBV11-3
d_call: NA
clone_size: NA
j_call: TRBJ2-5
cdr3_aa: CASSLGQKETQYF
cdr3_nt: TGTGCCAGCAGCCTCGGACAAAAAGAGACCCAGTACTTC

v_call: TRBV2
d_call: NA
clone_size: NA
j_call: TRBJ1-2
cdr3_aa: CASSAGIGIPF
cdr3_nt: TGTGCCAGCAGTGCTGGGATTGGGATTCCCTTC

v_call: TRBV6-1
d_call: NA
clone_size: NA
j_call: TRBJ2-2
cdr3_aa: CASRGGPDGELFF
cdr3_nt: TGTGCCAGCAGAGGGGGGCCCGACGGGGAGCTGTTTTTT

v_call: TRBV5-1
d_call: TRBD1
clone_size: NA
j_call: TRBJ1-3
cdr3_aa: CASSTGGAGNTIYF
cdr3_nt: TGCGCCAGCAGTACAGGGGGCGCGGGAAACACCATATATTTT

v_call: TRBV5-1
d_call: TRBD1
clone_size: NA
j_call: TRBJ2-7
cdr3_aa: CASSLALGGFDEQYF
cdr3_nt: TGCGCCAGCAGCTTGGCTCTAGGGGGCTTCGACGAGCAGTACTTC

v_call: TRBV27
d_call: TRBD2
clone_size: NA
j_call: TRBJ2-3
cdr3_aa: CASSFSGLVTDTQYF
cdr3_nt: TGTGCCAGCAGTTTTTCGGGACTAGTCACAGATACGCAGTATTTT

v_call: TRBV19
d_call: NA
clone_size: NA
j_call: TRBJ1-6
cdr3_aa: CASSGGSSPLHF
cdr3_nt: TGTGCCAGTAGTGGGGGTAGCTCACCCCTCCACTTT

v_call: TRBV6-1
d_call: TRBD1
clone_size: NA
j_call: TRBJ1-2
cdr3_aa: CASSEQGARPNYGYTF
cdr3_nt: TGTGCCAGCAGTGAACAGGGGGCACGTCCTAACTATGGCTACACCTTC

v_call: TRBV7-8
d_call: NA
clone_size: NA
j_call: TRBJ1-1
cdr3_aa: CASSPVGLGAEAFF
cdr3_nt: TGTGCCAGCAGCCCAGTGGGTTTAGGGGCTGAAGCTTTCTTT

v_call: TRBV11-2
d_call: TRBD1
clone_size: NA
j_call: TRBJ1-1
cdr3_aa: CASSRQGTMNTEAFF
cdr3_nt: TGTGCCAGCAGCAGACAGGGGACCATGAACACTGAAGCTTTCTTT

v_call: TRBV27
d_call: NA
clone_size: NA
j_call: TRBJ2-5
cdr3_aa: CASSSQTQYF
cdr3_nt: TGTGCCAGCAGTTCCCAGACCCAGTACTTC

v_call: TRBV28
d_call: NA
clone_size: NA
j_call: TRBJ2-7
cdr3_aa: CASSLQGHEQYF
cdr3_nt: TGTGCCAGCAGTTTACAGGGTCACGAGCAGTACTTC

v_call: TRBV6-5
d_call: NA
clone_size: NA
j_call: TRBJ1-1
cdr3_aa: CASSSPTGNTEAFF
cdr3_nt: TGTGCCAGCAGTTCCCCGACAGGGAACACTGAAGCTTTCTTT

v_call: TRBV20-1
d_call: NA
clone_size: NA
j_call: TRBJ2-3
cdr3_aa: CTPQGTDTQYF
cdr3_nt: TGCACCCCCCAGGGAACAGATACGCAGTATTTT

v_call: TRBV5-4
d_call: NA
clone_size: NA
j_call: TRBJ2-2
cdr3_aa: CASKGTNTGELFF
cdr3_nt: TGTGCCAGCAAAGGGACAAACACCGGGGAGCTGTTTTTT

v_call: TRBV6-5
d_call: NA
clone_size: NA
j_call: TRBJ2-1
cdr3_aa: CASSLEGGSSYNEQFF
cdr3_nt: TGTGCCAGCAGTTTGGAGGGGGGTAGCTCCTACAATGAGCAGTTCTTC

v_call: TRBV5-1
d_call: NA
clone_size: NA
j_call: TRBJ2-1
cdr3_aa: CASSPGQVSSYNEQFF
cdr3_nt: TGCGCCAGCAGCCCCGGTCAAGTTAGCTCCTACAATGAGCAGTTCTTC

v_call: TRBV7-9
d_call: NA
clone_size: NA
j_call: TRBJ2-3
cdr3_aa: CASSPGTDTQYF
cdr3_nt: TGTGCCAGCAGCCCAGGGACAGATACGCAGTATTTT

v_call: TRBV30
d_call: NA
clone_size: NA
j_call: TRBJ1-5
cdr3_aa: CAWSMQSLNQPQHF
cdr3_nt: TGTGCCTGGAGCATGCAGTCGCTAAATCAGCCCCAGCATTTT

v_call: TRBV6-6
d_call: NA
clone_size: NA
j_call: TRBJ2-5
cdr3_aa: CASSPQGTQYF
cdr3_nt: TGTGCCAGCAGCCCGCAGGGGACCCAGTACTTC

v_call: TRBV5-6
d_call: NA
clone_size: once
j_call: TRBJ2-5
cdr3_aa: CASSLLGTYQETQYF
cdr3_nt: TGTGCCAGCAGCTTGCTCGGGACCTACCAAGAGACCCAGTACTTC

v_call: TRBV4-3
d_call: NA
clone_size: NA
j_call: TRBJ1-1
cdr3_aa: CASSQEVVNTEAFF
cdr3_nt: TGCGCCAGCAGCCAAGAGGTAGTGAACACTGAAGCTTTCTTT

v_call: TRBV7-2
d_call: NA
clone_size: few
j_call: TRBJ2-1
cdr3_aa: CASSSSPQGNEQFF
cdr3_nt: TGTGCCAGCAGCAGCTCGCCTCAGGGGAATGAGCAGTTCTTC

v_call: TRBV28
d_call: NA
clone_size: NA
j_call: TRBJ1-4
cdr3_aa: CASSTGGATNEKLFF
cdr3_nt: TGTGCCAGCAGTACGGGGGGGGCCACTAATGAAAAACTGTTTTTT

v_call: TRBV30
d_call: NA
clone_size: NA
j_call: TRBJ1-1
cdr3_aa: CAWSVSAMNTEAFF
cdr3_nt: TGTGCCTGGAGTGTTTCGGCAATGAACACTGAAGCTTTCTTT

v_call: TRBV6-6
d_call: NA
clone_size: NA
j_call: TRBJ1-4
cdr3_aa: CASSRIRDDEKLFF
cdr3_nt: TGTGCCAGCAGTAGGATCCGGGACGATGAAAAACTGTTTTTT

v_call: TRBV5-8
d_call: NA
clone_size: NA
j_call: TRBJ1-3
cdr3_aa: CASSLASSSGNTIYF
cdr3_nt: TGTGCCAGCAGCTTGGCGTCGAGCTCTGGAAACACCATATATTTT

v_call: TRBV19
d_call: NA
clone_size: NA
j_call: TRBJ2-6
cdr3_aa: CASTVSTTPGANVLTF
cdr3_nt: TGTGCCAGCACGGTCTCCACCACCCCTGGGGCCAACGTCCTGACTTTC

v_call: TRBV30
d_call: NA
clone_size: NA
j_call: TRBJ1-1
cdr3_aa: CAWKSWELTEAFF
cdr3_nt: TGTGCCTGGAAATCCTGGGAACTCACTGAAGCTTTCTTT

v_call: TRBV6-5
d_call: NA
clone_size: NA
j_call: TRBJ2-7
cdr3_aa: CASSFGRSAYEQYF
cdr3_nt: TGTGCCAGCAGTTTTGGACGGTCCGCCTACGAGCAGTACTTC

v_call: TRBV9
d_call: NA
clone_size: NA
j_call: TRBJ2-2
cdr3_aa: CASSPRRGSTATGELFF
cdr3_nt: TGTGCCAGCAGCCCCCGGCGGGGTAGTACGGCCACCGGGGAGCTGTTTTTT

v_call: TRBV7-9
d_call: TRBD1
clone_size: NA
j_call: TRBJ1-4
cdr3_aa: CASSSGTGGFSTNEKLFF
cdr3_nt: TGTGCCAGCAGCTCCGGGACAGGGGGTTTCTCTACTAATGAAAAACTGTTTTTT

v_call: TRBV18
d_call: NA
clone_size: NA
j_call: TRBJ2-2
cdr3_aa: CASSASRGRELFF
cdr3_nt: TGTGCCAGCTCAGCCTCGCGTGGCCGGGAGCTGTTTTTT

v_call: TRBV5-6
d_call: TRBD1
clone_size: NA
j_call: TRBJ2-7
cdr3_aa: CASSSPGQGSYEQYF
cdr3_nt: TGTGCCAGCAGCTCCCCGGGACAGGGCTCCTACGAGCAGTACTTC